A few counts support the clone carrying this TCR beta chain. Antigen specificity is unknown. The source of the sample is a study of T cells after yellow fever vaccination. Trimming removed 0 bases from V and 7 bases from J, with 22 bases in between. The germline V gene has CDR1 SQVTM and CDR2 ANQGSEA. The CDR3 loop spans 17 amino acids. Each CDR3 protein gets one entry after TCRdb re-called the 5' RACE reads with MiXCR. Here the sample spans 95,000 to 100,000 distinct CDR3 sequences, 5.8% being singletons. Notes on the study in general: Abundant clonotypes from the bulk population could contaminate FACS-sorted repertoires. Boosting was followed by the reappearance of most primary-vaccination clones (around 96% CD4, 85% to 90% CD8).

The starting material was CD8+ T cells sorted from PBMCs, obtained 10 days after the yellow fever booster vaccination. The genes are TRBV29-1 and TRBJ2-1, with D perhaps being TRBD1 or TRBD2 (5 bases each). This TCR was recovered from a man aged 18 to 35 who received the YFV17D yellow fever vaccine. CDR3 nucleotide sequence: TGCAGCGTTGAAGAGGGGGTCCTTAAAAGTGGCTGGAATGAGCAGTTCTTC. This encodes CSVEEGVLKSGWNEQFF.